This TCR beta chain was captured by sequencing in a study of T cell responses to AZD1222 COVID-19 vaccine. Generated by immunoSEQ multiplex PCR, the TCRdb table keeps only in-frame clones and is missing some. The sample lists 180,000 or so clones, around 89% occurring once. Trimming removed 5 bases from V and 2 bases from J; junction bases left unmatched: 5. The CDR3 spans 17 residues. Per the germline V gene, CDR1 is MNHEY and CDR2 is SVGEGT. The source material was peripheral blood, sampled 28 days after the second AZD1222 dose. The J gene is TRBJ2-3, the V gene TRBV6-2 or TRBV6-3, with 15 bases identical to TRBD2. This receptor was obtained from an adult who received the AZD1222 COVID-19 vaccine. CDR3 loop: CASSPGTSGRTTDTQYF. CDR3 coding DNA: TGTGCCAGCAGTCCCGGGACTAGCGGGAGGACCACAGATACGCAGTATTTT.